Listed here are 10 T cell receptor beta chains from one sample, sequenced in a study of blood T cell repertoires in COVID-19. The repertoire was sequenced with immunoSEQ multiplex PCR; TCRdb's copy has only in-frame clones and lacks some. Counted here are tens of thousands of clones, approximately 85% occurring once; the ten biggest clones make up approximately 45%. Sequencing was performed on peripheral blood. These receptors came from a human donor in a cohort sampled during active COVID-19.

This rearrangement joins TRBV7-2 to TRBJ2-1; TRBD2 matches at 9 bases. Germline V gene data show CDR1 as SGHTA and CDR2 as FQGNSA. This CDR3 spans 15 amino acids. V shed 3 bases and J 2 bases; nucleotides not matched to a gene: 2. The CDR3 spells CASSFSSGAYNEQFF. DNA for the CDR3: TGTGCCAGCAGCTTTTCTAGCGGGGCCTACAATGAGCAGTTCTTC. The whole variable domain, remainder taken from reference TRBV7-2 and TRBJ2-1, is GAGVSQSPSNKVTEKGKDVELRCDPISGHTALYWYRQSLGQGLEFLIYFQGNSAPDKSGLPSDRFSAERTGGSVSTLTIQRTQQEDSAVYLCASSFSSGAYNEQFFGPGTRLTVL.

The chain has TRBV6-1 and TRBJ2-3; 7 bases are shared with TRBD2. The CDR3 contains 14 residues. The V segment lost 1 base and the J segment 6 bases; nucleotides outside the gene matches: 4. CDR1 is MNHNS and CDR2 is SASEGT in the germline V gene. CDR3: CASSEGTSLDTQYF. CDR3 nucleotides: TGTGCCAGCAGTGAAGGGACTAGTCTTGATACGCAGTATTTT.

Turning to this clone: At one boundary the junction diverges from the germline segment, which might be a read error. The chain joins TRBV7-7 to TRBJ2-5; D possibly corresponds to TRBD2 (5 bases). This CDR3 comprises 15 residues. Germline values: CDR1 SSHAT, CDR2 FNYEAQ (reference sequence). CDR3 nucleotides: TGTGCTAGCAGCTTAAACCCTAGCTTCCAAGAGACCCAGTACTTC. This translates into CASSLNPSFQETQYF.

The chain couples TRBV5-4 to TRBJ2-3; 9 nucleotides agree with TRBD2. The CDR3 is 18 amino acids. V was clipped by 4 bases and J by 2 bases; unmatched bases: 14. Germline loops: CDR1 SGHNT, CDR2 YYREEE (reference sequence). CDR3 region: CASSGLRREGRDTDTQYF. As DNA, the CDR3 is TGTGCCAGCAGCGGCTTGAGGCGGGAGGGCCGAGACACAGATACGCAGTATTTT.

The chain carries TRBV19 and TRBJ1-1; 8 positions match TRBD1. Germline-derived CDR1 and CDR2 are LNHDA and SQIVND (reference sequence). Trimming removed 4 bases from V and 4 bases from J; junction bases left unmatched: 8. CDR3 length: 15 amino acids. The CDR3 DNA reads TGTGCCAGTAGTAGCCGACAGGGGTGGAGCACTGAAGCTTTCTTT. Translated, it gives CASSSRQGWSTEAFF.

The chain links TRBV19 to TRBJ1-2; no clear D gene. Germline V gives CDR1 LNHDA, CDR2 SQIVND (reference sequence). The CDR3 is 15 amino acids. V was trimmed by 7 bases and J by 4 bases, leaving 19 bases between them. As DNA, the CDR3 is TGTGCCAGTACCCCAGGATCCGGGAACAGCTATGGCTACACCTTC. Translated: CASTPGSGNSYGYTF.

J is TRBJ2-1 and V is TRBV28, with D possibly TRBD1 on 5 matching bases. The CDR3 has 17 residues. V gave up 4 bases and J gave up 10 bases, with 26 bases separating them. From germline, CDR1 is MDHEN and CDR2 SYDVKM. The CDR3 region is CASSSKRLRARTMEQFF. The DNA for the CDR3 is TGTGCCAGCAGTTCTAAACGTCTCAGGGCCCGAACAATGGAGCAGTTCTTC.

The genes are TRBV5-1 and TRBJ2-3, with TRBD2 matching over 14 bases. V lost 7 bases, J lost 6 bases, and 7 bases stayed unmatched. The CDR3 loop spans 15 amino acids. The germline gives CDR1 SGHRS, CDR2 YFSETQ. This chain's CDR3 is CASYLGLAGADTQYF. The DNA of the CDR3 is TGCGCCAGCTACCTGGGACTAGCGGGAGCTGATACGCAGTATTTT.

The V call is TRBV29-1, the J call TRBJ1-1; a weak D match, TRBD1 (5 bases). CDR3 size: 13 residues. Germline V gene lookup returns CDR1 SQVTM and CDR2 ANQGSEA. Trimming took off 4 bases at V and 2 bases at J, with 11 bases between the two ends. The CDR3 DNA reads as TGCAGCGTTGCGGCAGGGATTAACACTGAAGCTTTCTTT. The encoded protein is CSVAAGINTEAFF.

V is TRBV11-3 and J is TRBJ2-5; 9 nucleotides line up with TRBD1. The CDR3 spans 13 residues. Germline V lookup: CDR1 SGHNT, CDR2 YENEEA. Losses at the gene ends were 5 bases for V and 7 bases for J; bases not matched to a gene: 5. CDR3 nucleotides: TGTGCCAGCAGCCCAGGGACAGGGAGGACCCAGTACTTC. Translation: CASSPGTGRTQYF.